This T cell receptor beta chain was retrieved from a study of technical replicates of blood from a few donors. Sequencing was performed with immunoSEQ multiplex PCR; in TCRdb, only in-frame clones are kept and a portion is missing. Among 85,000 to 100,000 clones listed, less than 95% were seen once. This CDR3 comprises 16 residues. Trimming took off 4 bases at V and 1 base at J, with 16 bases between the two ends. Germline CDR1 SEHNR, CDR2 FQNEAQ (reference sequence). Sequencing input: T cells isolated from PBMCs. The source of this sequence is a human donor in good health. The chain carries TRBV7-9 and TRBJ1-2; D ambiguous. CDR3 protein: CASSSEASIRNYGYTF. Written as DNA, the CDR3 is TGTGCCAGCAGCTCGGAGGCGAGTATCCGTAACTATGGCTACACCTTC.